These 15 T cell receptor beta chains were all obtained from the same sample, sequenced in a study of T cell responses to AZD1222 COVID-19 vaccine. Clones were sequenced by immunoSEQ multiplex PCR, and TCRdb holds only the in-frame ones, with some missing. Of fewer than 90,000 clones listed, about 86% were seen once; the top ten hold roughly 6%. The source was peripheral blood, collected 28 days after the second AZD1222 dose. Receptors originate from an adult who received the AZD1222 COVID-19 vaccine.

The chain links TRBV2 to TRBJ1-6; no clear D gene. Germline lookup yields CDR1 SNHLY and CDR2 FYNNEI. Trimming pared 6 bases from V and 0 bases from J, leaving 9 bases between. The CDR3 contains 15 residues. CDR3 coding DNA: TGTGCCAGCAGGGGAGGGAGCTCCTATAATTCACCCCTCCACTTT. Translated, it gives CASRGGSSYNSPLHF.

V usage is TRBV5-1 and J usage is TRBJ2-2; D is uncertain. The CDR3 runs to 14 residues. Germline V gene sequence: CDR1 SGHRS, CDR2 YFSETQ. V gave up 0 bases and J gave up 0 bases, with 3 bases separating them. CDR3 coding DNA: TGCGCCAGCAGCTTGGGGACGAACACCGGGGAGCTGTTTTTT. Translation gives CASSLGTNTGELFF. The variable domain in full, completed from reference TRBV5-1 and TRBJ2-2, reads KAGVTQTPRYLIKTRGQQVTLSCSPISGHRSVSWYQQTPGQGLQFLFEYFSETQRNKGNFPGRFSGRQFSNSRSEMNVSTLELGDSALYLCASSLGTNTGELFFGEGSRLTVL.

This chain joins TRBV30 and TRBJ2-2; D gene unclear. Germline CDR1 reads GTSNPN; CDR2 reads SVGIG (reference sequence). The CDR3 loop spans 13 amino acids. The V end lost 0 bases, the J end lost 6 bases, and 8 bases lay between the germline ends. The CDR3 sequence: CAWSVQGSGELFF. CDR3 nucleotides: TGTGCCTGGAGTGTACAAGGGTCCGGGGAGCTGTTTTTT.

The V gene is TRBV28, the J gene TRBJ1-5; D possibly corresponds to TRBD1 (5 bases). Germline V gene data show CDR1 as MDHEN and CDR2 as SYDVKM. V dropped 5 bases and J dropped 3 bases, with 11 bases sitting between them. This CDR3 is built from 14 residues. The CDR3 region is CASSRRDYNQPQHF. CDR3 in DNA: TGTGCCAGCAGTCGTCGGGACTACAATCAGCCCCAGCATTTT.

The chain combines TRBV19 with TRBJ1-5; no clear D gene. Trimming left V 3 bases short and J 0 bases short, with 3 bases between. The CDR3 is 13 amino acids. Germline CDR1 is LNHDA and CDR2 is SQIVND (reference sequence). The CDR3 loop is CASSMGSNQPQHF. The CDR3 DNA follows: TGTGCCAGTAGTATGGGTAGCAATCAGCCCCAGCATTTT. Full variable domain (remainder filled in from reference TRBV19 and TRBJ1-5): DGGITQSPKYLFRKEGQNVTLSCEQNLNHDAMYWYRQDPGQGLRLIYYSQIVNDFQKGDIAEGYSVSREKKESFPLTVTSAQKNPTAFYLCASSMGSNQPQHFGDGTRLSIL.

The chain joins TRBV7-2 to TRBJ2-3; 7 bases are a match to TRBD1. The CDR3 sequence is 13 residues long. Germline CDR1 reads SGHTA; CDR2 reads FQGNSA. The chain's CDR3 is CATRQGGTDTQYF. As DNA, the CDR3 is TGTGCAACCCGACAGGGCGGCACAGATACGCAGTATTTT.

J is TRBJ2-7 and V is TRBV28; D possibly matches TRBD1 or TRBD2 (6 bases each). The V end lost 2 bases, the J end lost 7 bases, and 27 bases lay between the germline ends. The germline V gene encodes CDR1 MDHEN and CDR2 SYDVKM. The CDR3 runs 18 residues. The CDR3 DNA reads TGTGCCAGCAGTTTACACCCCTGGGGGGCCTTAGCCTTGTGTGAGCAGTACTTC. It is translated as CASSLHPWGALALCEQYF.

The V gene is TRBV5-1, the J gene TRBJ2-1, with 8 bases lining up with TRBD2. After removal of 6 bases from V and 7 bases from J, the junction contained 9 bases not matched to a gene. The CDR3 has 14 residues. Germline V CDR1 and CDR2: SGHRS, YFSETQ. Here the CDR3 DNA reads TGCGCCAGCACCCTTGGCGGGGGGACTAATGAGCAGTTCTTC. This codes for CASTLGGGTNEQFF.

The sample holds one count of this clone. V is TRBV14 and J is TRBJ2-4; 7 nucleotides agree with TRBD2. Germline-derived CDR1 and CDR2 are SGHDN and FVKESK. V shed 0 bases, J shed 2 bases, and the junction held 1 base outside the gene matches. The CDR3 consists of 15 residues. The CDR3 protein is CASSQERESKNIQYF. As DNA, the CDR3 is TGTGCCAGCAGCCAAGAGCGGGAGTCCAAAAACATTCAGTACTTC. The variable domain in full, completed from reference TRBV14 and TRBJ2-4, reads EAGVTQFPSHSVIEKGQTVTLRCDPISGHDNLYWYRRVMGKEIKFLLHFVKESKQDESGMPNNRFLAERTGGTYSTLKVQPAELEDSGVYFCASSQERESKNIQYFGAGTRLSVL.

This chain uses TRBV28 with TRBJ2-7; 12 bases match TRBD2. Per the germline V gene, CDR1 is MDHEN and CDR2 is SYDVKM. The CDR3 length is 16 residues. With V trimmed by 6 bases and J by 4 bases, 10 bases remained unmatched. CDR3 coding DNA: TGTGCCAGCAGCTCTCCCGGGACTAGCGGGTTGTACGAGCAGTACTTC. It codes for CASSSPGTSGLYEQYF.

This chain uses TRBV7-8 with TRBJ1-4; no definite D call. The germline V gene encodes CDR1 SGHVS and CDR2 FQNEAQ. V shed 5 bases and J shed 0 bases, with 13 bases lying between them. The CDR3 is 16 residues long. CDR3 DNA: TGTGCCAGCAGCCCTTGGCGGGGTGCAACTAATGAAAAACTGTTTTTT. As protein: CASSPWRGATNEKLFF.

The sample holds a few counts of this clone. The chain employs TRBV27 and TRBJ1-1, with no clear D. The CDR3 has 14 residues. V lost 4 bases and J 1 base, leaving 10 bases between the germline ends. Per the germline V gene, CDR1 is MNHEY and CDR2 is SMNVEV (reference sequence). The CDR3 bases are TGTGCCAGCAGTTCATCAAGCCCGAACACTGAAGCTTTCTTT. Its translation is CASSSSSPNTEAFF.

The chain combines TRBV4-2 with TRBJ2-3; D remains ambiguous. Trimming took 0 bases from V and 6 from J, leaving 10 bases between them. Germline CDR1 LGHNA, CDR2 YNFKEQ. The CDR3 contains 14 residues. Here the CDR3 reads CASSQDPPGDTQYF. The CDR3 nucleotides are TGTGCCAGCAGCCAAGACCCCCCCGGGGATACGCAGTATTTT.

The chain's CDR3 is CASSLWGRGGYTF. In DNA, the CDR3 is TGTGCCAGCAGTTTATGGGGCCGTGGGGGCTACACCTTC. The genes are TRBV28 and TRBJ1-2; D call uncertain. With 0 bases removed from V and 8 bases from J, the gap between germline ends came to 10 bases. The CDR3 has 13 amino acids. Germline loops: CDR1 MDHEN, CDR2 SYDVKM.

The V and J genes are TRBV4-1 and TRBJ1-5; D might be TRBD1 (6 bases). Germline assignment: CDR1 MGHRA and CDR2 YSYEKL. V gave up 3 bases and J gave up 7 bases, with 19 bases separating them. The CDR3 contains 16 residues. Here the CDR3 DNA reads TGCGCCAGCAGCCACGGCCGGGCCAGGGGTGACCAGCCCCAGCATTTT. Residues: CASSHGRARGDQPQHF.